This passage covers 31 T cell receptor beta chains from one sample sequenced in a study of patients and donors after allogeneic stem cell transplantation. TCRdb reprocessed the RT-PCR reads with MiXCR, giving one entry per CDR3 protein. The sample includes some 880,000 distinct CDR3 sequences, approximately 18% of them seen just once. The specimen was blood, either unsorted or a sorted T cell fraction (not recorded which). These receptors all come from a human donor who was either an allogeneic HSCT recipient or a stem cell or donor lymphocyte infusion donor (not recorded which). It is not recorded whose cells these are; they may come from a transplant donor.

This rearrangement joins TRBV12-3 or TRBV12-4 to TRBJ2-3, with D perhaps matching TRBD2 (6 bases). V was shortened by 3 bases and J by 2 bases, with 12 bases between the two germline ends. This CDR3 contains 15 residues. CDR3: CASSFRRGITDTQYF. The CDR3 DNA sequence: TGTGCCAGCAGTTTTAGGCGGGGCATCACAGATACGCAGTATTTT.

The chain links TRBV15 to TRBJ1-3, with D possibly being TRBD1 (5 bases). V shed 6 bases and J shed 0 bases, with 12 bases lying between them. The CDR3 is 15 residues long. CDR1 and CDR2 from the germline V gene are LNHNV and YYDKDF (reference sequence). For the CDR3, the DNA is TGTGCCACCAGTTTACAGGCGAGCTCTGGAAACACCATATATTTT. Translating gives CATSLQASSGNTIYF.

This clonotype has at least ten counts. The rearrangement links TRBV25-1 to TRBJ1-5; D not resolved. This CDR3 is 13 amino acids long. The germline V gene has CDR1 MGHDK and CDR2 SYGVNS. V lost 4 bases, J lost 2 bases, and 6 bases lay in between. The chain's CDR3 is CASSVSGNQPQHF. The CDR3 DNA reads TGTGCCAGCAGTGTTAGTGGCAATCAGCCCCAGCATTTT. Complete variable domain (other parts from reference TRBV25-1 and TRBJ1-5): EADIYQTPRYLVIGTGKKITLECSQTMGHDKMYWYQQDPGMELHLIHYSYGVNSTEKGDLSSESTVSRIRTEHFPLTLESARPSHTSQYLCASSVSGNQPQHFGDGTRLSIL.

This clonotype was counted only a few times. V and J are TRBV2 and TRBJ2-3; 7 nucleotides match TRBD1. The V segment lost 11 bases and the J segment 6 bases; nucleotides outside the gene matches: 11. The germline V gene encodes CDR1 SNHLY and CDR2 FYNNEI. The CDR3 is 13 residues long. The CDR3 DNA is TGTGCCCGCCGGGACAGTATCATCGATACGCAGTATTTT. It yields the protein CARRDSIIDTQYF.

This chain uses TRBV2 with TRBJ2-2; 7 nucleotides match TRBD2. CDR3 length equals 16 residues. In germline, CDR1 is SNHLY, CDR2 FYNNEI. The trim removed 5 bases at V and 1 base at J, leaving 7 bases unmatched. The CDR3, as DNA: TGTGCCAGCAGTTTGGGGCGGGGGAGGAACACCGGGGAGCTGTTTTTT. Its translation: CASSLGRGRNTGELFF.

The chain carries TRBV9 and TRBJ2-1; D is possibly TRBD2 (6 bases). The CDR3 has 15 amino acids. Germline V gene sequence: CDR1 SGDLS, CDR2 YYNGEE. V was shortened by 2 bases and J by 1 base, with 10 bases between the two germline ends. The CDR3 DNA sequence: TGTGCCAGCAGCGTGCGGGGCAGTTCCTACAATGAGCAGTTCTTC. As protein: CASSVRGSSYNEQFF.

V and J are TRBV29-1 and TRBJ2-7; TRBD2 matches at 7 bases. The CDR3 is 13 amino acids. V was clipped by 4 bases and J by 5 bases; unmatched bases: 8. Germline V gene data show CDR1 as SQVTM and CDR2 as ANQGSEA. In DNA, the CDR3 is TGCAGCGTTGGGTGGCTAGCGGCCCACGAGCAGTACTTC. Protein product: CSVGWLAAHEQYF.

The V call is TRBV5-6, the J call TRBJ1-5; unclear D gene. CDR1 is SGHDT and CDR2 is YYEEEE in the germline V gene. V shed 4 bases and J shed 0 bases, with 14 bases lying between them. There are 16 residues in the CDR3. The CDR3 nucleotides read TGTGCCAGCAGCCTGAGGACTGTTTATAGCAATCAGCCCCAGCATTTT. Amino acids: CASSLRTVYSNQPQHF.

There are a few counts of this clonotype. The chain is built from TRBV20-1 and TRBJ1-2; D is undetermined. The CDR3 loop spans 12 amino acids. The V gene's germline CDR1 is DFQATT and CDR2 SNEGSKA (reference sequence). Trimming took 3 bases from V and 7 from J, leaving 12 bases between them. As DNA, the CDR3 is TGCAGTGCTAGTCACAGCTTGGGTGGCTACACCTTC. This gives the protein CSASHSLGGYTF.

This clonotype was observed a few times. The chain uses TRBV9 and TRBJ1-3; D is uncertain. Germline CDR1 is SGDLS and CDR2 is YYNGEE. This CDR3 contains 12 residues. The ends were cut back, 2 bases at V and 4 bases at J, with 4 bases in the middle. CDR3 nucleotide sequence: TGTGCCAGCAGCGTTCCGGGAAACACCATATATTTT. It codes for CASSVPGNTIYF. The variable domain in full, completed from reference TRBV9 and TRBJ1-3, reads DSGVTQTPKHLITATGQRVTLRCSPRSGDLSVYWYQQSLDQGLQFLIQYYNGEERAKGNILERFSAQQFPDLHSELNLSSLELGDSALYFCASSVPGNTIYFGEGSWLTVV.

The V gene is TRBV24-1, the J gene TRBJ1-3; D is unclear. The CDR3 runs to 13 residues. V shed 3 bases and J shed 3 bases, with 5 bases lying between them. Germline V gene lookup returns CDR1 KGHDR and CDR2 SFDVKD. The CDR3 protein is CATSDTNGNTIYF. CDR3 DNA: TGTGCCACCAGTGATACAAATGGAAACACCATATATTTT.

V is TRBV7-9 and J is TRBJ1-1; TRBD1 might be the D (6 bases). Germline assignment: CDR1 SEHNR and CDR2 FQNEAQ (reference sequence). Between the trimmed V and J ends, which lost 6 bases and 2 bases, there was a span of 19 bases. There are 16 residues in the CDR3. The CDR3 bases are TGTGCCAGCAGATCCCCCTACAGGGAGGCCAACACTGAAGCTTTCTTT. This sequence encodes CASRSPYREANTEAFF.

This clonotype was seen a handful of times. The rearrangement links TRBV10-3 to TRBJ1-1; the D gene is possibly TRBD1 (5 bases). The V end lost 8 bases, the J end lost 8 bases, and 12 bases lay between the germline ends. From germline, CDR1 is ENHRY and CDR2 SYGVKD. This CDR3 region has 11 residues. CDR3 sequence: CAISLGGEAFF. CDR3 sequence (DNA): TGTGCCATCTCCCTGGGGGGGGAAGCTTTCTTT.

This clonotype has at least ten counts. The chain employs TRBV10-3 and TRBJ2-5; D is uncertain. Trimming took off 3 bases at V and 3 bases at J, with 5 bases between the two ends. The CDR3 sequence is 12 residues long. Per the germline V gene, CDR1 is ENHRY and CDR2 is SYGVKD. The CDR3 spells CAISDGEETQYF. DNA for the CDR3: TGTGCCATCAGTGATGGGGAAGAGACCCAGTACTTC.

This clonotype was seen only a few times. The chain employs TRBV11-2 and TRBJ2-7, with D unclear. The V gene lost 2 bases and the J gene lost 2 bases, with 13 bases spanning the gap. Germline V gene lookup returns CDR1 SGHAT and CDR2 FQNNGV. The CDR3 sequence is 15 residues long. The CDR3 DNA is TGTGCCAGCAGCTTACTAAGAGGCAGGCCCTACGAGCAGTACTTC. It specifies CASSLLRGRPYEQYF.

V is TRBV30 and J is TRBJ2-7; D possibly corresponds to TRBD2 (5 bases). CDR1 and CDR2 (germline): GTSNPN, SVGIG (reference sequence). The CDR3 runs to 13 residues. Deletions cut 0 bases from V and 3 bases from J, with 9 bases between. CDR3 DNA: TGTGCCTGGAGTGTAAGCGGACTCTACGAGCAGTACTTC. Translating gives CAWSVSGLYEQYF. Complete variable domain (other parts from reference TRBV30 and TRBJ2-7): SQTIHQWPATLVQPVGSPLSLECTVEGTSNPNLYWYRQAAGRGLQLLFYSVGIGQISSEVPQNLSASRPQDRQFILSSKKLLLSDSGFYLCAWSVSGLYEQYFGPGTRLTVT.

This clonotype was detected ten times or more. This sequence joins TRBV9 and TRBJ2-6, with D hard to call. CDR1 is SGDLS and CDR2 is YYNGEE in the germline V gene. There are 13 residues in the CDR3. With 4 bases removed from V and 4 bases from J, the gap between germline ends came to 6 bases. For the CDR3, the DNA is TGTGCCAGCAGCCAATTCGGGGCCAACGTCCTGACTTTC. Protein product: CASSQFGANVLTF.

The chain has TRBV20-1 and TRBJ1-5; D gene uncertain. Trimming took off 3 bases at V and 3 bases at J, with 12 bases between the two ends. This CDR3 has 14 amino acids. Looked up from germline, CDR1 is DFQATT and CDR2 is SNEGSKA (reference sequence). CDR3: CSASDGQNNQPQHF. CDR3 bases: TGCAGTGCTAGTGATGGGCAGAACAATCAGCCCCAGCATTTT.

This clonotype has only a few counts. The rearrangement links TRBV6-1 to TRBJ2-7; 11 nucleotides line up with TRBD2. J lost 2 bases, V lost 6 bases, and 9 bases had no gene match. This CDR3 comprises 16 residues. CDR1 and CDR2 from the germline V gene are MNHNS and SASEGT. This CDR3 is CASSPTPGLAAYEQYF. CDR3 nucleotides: TGTGCCAGCAGCCCAACCCCGGGACTAGCGGCCTACGAGCAGTACTTC.

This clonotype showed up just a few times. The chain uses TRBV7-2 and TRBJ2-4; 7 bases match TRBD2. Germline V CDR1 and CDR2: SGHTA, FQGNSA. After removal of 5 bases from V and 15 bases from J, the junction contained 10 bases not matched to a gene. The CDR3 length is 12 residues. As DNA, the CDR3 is TGTGCCAGCAGCAATTCGGGGGGAGAGAGGTACTTC. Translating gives CASSNSGGERYF. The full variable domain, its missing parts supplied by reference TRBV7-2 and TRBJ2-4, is GAGVSQSPSNKVTEKGKDVELRCDPISGHTALYWYRQSLGQGLEFLIYFQGNSAPDKSGLPSDRFSAERTGGSVSTLTIQRTQQEDSAVYLCASSNSGGERYFGAGTRLSVL.

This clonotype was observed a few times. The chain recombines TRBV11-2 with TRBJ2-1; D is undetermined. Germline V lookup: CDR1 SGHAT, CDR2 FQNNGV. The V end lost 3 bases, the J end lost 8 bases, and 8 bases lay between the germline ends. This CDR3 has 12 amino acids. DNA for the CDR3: TGTGCCAGCAGCTTTTCCGCATATGAGCAGTTCTTC. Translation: CASSFSAYEQFF. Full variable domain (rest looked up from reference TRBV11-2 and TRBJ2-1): EAGVAQSPRYKIIEKRQSVAFWCNPISGHATLYWYQQILGQGPKLLIQFQNNGVVDDSQLPKDRFSAERLKGVDSTLKIQPAKLEDSAVYLCASSFSAYEQFFGPGTRLTVL.

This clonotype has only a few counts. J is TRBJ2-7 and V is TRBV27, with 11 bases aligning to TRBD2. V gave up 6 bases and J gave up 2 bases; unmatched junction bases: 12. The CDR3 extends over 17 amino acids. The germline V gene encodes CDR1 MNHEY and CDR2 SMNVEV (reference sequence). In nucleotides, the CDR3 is TGTGCCAGCAGCTCTAATAGACTAGCGGGACTTACCTACGAGCAGTACTTC. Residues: CASSSNRLAGLTYEQYF.

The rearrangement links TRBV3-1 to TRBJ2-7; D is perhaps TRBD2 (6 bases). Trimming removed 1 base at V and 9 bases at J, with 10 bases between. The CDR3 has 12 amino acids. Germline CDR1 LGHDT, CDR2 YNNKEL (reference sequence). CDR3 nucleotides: TGTGCCAGCAGCCAAGGAAGGGGAGGGCAGTACTTC. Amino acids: CASSQGRGGQYF.

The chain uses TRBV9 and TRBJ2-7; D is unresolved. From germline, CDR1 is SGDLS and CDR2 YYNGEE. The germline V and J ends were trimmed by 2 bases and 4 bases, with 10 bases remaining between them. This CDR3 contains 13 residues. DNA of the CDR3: TGTGCCAGCAGCGTCTCATCAGGATACGAGCAGTACTTC. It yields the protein CASSVSSGYEQYF.

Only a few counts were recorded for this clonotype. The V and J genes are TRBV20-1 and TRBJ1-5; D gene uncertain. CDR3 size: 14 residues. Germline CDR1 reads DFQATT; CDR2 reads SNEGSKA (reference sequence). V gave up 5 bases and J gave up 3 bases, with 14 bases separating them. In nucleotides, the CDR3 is TGCAGTGCTCCGGAACGGACTTCCAATCAGCCCCAGCATTTT. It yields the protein CSAPERTSNQPQHF.

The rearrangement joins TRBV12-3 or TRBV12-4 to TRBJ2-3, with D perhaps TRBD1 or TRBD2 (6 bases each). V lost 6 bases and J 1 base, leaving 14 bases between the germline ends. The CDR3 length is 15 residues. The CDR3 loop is CASSHRGQGTDTQYF. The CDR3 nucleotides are TGTGCCAGCAGCCACCGGGGGCAGGGCACAGATACGCAGTATTTT.

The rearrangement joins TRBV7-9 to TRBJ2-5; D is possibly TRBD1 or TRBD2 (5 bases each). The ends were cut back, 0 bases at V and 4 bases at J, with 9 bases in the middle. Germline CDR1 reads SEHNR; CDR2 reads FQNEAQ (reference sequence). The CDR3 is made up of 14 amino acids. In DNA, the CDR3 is TGTGCCAGCAGCTTAGCGGCTGGGACAGAGACCCAGTACTTC. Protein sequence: CASSLAAGTETQYF.

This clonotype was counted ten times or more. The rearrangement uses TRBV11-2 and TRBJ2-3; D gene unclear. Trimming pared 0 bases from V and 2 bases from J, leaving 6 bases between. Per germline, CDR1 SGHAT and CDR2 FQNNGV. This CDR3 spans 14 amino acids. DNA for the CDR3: TGTGCCAGCAGCTTAGAGACGGCCACAGATACGCAGTATTTT. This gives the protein CASSLETATDTQYF.

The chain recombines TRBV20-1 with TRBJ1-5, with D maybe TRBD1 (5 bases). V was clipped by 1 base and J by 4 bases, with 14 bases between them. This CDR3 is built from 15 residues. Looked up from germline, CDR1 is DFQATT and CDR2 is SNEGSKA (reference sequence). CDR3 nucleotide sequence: TGCAGTGCTAGAGTAGAGCAGGGCAAGAATCAGCCCCAGCATTTT. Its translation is CSARVEQGKNQPQHF.

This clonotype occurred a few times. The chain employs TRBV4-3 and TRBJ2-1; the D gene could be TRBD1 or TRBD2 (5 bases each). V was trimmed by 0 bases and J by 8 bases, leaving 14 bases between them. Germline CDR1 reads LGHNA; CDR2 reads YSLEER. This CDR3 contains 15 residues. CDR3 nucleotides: TGCGCCAGCAGCCAAGACCCTGGCAGGGACCATGAGCAGTTCTTC. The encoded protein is CASSQDPGRDHEQFF.

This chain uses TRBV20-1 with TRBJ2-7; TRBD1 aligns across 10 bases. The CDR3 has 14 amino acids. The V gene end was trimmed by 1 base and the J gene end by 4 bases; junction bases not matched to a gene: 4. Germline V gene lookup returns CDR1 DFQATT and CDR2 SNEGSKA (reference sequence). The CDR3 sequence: CSARGTGGKYEQYF. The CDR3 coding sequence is TGCAGTGCTAGAGGGACAGGGGGTAAATACGAGCAGTACTTC.